These 3 T cell receptor beta chains came from one sample sequenced in a study of metastatic and nonmetastatic thyroid tumors (TCRdb year 2020). Receptor amplification or capture employed PCR. The sequencer was an Illumina HiSeq 4000. The public reads were run again by TCRdb, first through fastp at Q25 and then through MiXCR, and only productive beta chains were kept. This sample has 53,000 or so clones in its table, and roughly 20% of those were observed once. The top ten clones comprise 3.5% to 5% of the sample. Before undergoing thyroid surgery, none of the patients had been given any kind of treatment. Sequencing was carried out using blood. All receptors come from a female donor with papillary thyroid cancer or a benign thyroid nodule (not recorded which). Some clones in this sample may be carry-over from other donors' samples.

Many counts were recorded for this clone. The chain recombines TRBV2 with TRBJ1-3, with TRBD1 matching 7 bases. After removal of 6 bases from V and 4 bases from J, the junction contained 6 bases not matched to a gene. CDR1 is SNHLY, CDR2 FYNNEI, per germline. The CDR3 length is 14 residues. This CDR3 reads CASRFRGSGNTIYF. CDR3 DNA: TGTGCCAGCAGGTTCAGGGGGTCCGGAAACACCATATATTTT.

This clone appeared many times. This sequence joins TRBV18 and TRBJ1-5; the D gene is possibly TRBD1 (5 bases). V lost 4 bases to trimming and J lost 0 bases, with 13 bases between them. The CDR3 has 16 amino acids. Germline V gene lookup returns CDR1 KGHSH and CDR2 LQKENI. The CDR3 DNA sequence: TGTGCCAGCTCACAGGGCGAACAGGTTAGCAATCAGCCCCAGCATTTT. Amino acid sequence: CASSQGEQVSNQPQHF. Full variable domain (remainder filled in from reference TRBV18 and TRBJ1-5): NAGVMQNPRHLVRRRGQEARLRCSPMKGHSHVYWYRQLPEEGLKFMVYLQKENIIDESGMPKERFSAEFPKEGPSILRIQQVVRGDSAAYFCASSQGEQVSNQPQHFGDGTRLSIL.

There are a few counts of this clone. The gene calls are TRBV6-2 or TRBV6-3 and TRBJ2-7; D is unclear. This CDR3 has 14 amino acids. Germline V gene data show CDR1 as MNHEY and CDR2 as SVGEGT. V dropped 4 bases and J dropped 6 bases, with 16 bases sitting between them. DNA of the CDR3: TGTGCCAGCAGTTTCGTGATAGGGCATGCCGAGCAGTACTTC. Protein sequence: CASSFVIGHAEQYF.